This TCR beta chain was identified in a study of shared clonotypes between healthy human individuals. Trimming pared 1 base from V and 9 bases from J, leaving 19 bases between. The CDR3 consists of 16 residues. Germline V gene data show CDR1 as MGHRA and CDR2 as YSYEKL. The study, taken as a whole, reports: A handful of donors shared roughly 5% of their naive CD4 clonotypes.

CD45RO-negative cells were positively selected for CCR7, leaving out terminally differentiated effector memory CD45RA+ cells. Deep level was the assay's run setting. The DNA input per sorted-subset replicate PCR was around 200 ng, corresponding to 25,000 to 35,000 T cell genomes. Only in-frame clones appear in the TCRdb table, and some are missing; sequencing was by immunoSEQ multiplex PCR. Among 2 million to 2.5 million clones listed, about 94% were seen once. In regard to this clone: Its specificity is not known.

This rearrangement joins TRBV4-1 to TRBJ2-1; possibly TRBD1 or TRBD2 for D (6 bases each). The TCR originated in a young man in good health. The sample consisted of naive CD8+ T cells sorted from blood. CDR3 in DNA: TGCGCCAGCAGCCAAGGGGGGGCAGGGTTAGGAGGTGAGCAGTTCTTC. Translation gives CASSQGGAGLGGEQFF.